The rows below give T cell receptor beta chains drawn from one sample of a study of shared clonotypes between healthy human individuals. Repertoires were generated with immunoSEQ multiplex PCR, while TCRdb's copy carries only in-frame clones and drops some. The table has 600,000 to 750,000 clones, 72% seen once; the top ten hold less than 2%. The sequenced material came from memory CD4+ T cells sorted from blood. The receptors stem from a woman aged 30 to 39 in good health. Each CDR3 is given with its conserved first and last residue. A D gene is named only where the DNA matches it firmly. Where a row states a size, it is once, few, many or the class of an expanded clone; other rows omit it.

>TRBV11-2|NA|TRBJ1-4|NA
CASSLAIGGSGEKLFF
TGTGCCAGCAGCCTAGCCATCGGGGGAAGCGGTGAAAAACTGTTTTTT
>TRBV6-6|NA|TRBJ2-1|NA
CASSYDGGISNEQFF
TGTGCCAGCAGTTACGATGGGGGGATCTCAAATGAGCAGTTCTTC
>TRBV28|NA|TRBJ1-5|NA
CASSLFRQPQHF
TGTGCCAGCAGTTTATTCCGGCAGCCCCAGCATTTT
>TRBV2|NA|TRBJ2-5|TRBD2
CASSDRSSGRRWETQYF
TGTGCCAGCAGTGACCGGTCTAGCGGGAGGAGGTGGGAGACCCAGTACTTC
>TRBV7-2|NA|TRBJ2-5|NA
CASSLMGPAEETQYF
TGTGCCAGCAGCTTAATGGGGCCGGCTGAAGAGACCCAGTACTTC
>TRBV10-1|NA|TRBJ2-3|NA
CASSESTLGQMIKADTQYF
TGCGCCAGCAGTGAGTCGACTCTCGGACAGATGATTAAGGCAGATACGCAGTATTTT
>TRBV6-1|NA|TRBJ1-5|NA
CASRLYRGNQPQHF
TGTGCCAGCAGGCTTTATAGGGGCAATCAGCCCCAGCATTTT
>TRBV14|NA|TRBJ2-3|NA
CASSQVGPDTQYF
TGTGCCAGCAGCCAAGTCGGGCCAGATACGCAGTATTTT
>TRBV18|few|TRBJ2-1|TRBD1
CASSGTGRNEQFF
TGTGCCAGCTCAGGGACAGGGCGCAATGAGCAGTTCTTC
>TRBV6-5|NA|TRBJ2-7|NA
CASSYGSLQGSYEQYF
TGTGCCAGCAGTTACGGTTCCCTACAGGGCTCCTACGAGCAGTACTTC
>TRBV2|NA|TRBJ2-7|NA
CASSVTPPEQYF
TGTGCCAGCAGTGTGACACCCCCCGAGCAGTACTTC
>TRBV9|NA|TRBJ2-7|NA
CASSPLTGRNEQYF
TGTGCCAGCAGCCCATTAACCGGGAGAAACGAGCAGTACTTC
>TRBV19|NA|TRBJ2-2|NA
CASSPDRSNTGELFF
TGTGCCAGTAGTCCGGACAGATCGAACACCGGGGAGCTGTTTTTT
>TRBV4-1|NA|TRBJ2-5|NA
CASSQAYGTDQETQYF
TGCGCCAGCAGCCAAGCCTACGGGACGGACCAAGAGACCCAGTACTTC
>TRBV7-7|once|TRBJ2-7|NA
CASSSDTQSSYEQYF
TGTGCCAGCAGCTCAGACACCCAAAGCTCCTACGAGCAGTACTTC
>TRBV19|NA|TRBJ1-4|NA
CASSIPVFWDYNEKLFF
TGTGCCAGTAGTATTCCGGTATTCTGGGATTATAATGAAAAACTGTTTTTT
>TRBV4-1|few|TRBJ1-1|NA
CASSQVGGVTEAFF
TGCGCCAGCAGCCAAGTGGGTGGGGTCACTGAAGCTTTCTTT
>TRBV5-6|NA|TRBJ2-5|NA
CASSLKSSYQETQYF
TGTGCCAGCAGCTTGAAGTCCAGCTACCAAGAGACCCAGTACTTC
>TRBV18|medium-sized|TRBJ2-3|NA
CASSPPSSSTDTQYF
TGTGCCAGCTCACCACCCTCGTCTAGCACAGATACGCAGTATTTT
>TRBV5-6|once|TRBJ2-3|NA
CASSIAMSTDTQYF
TGTGCCAGCAGCATTGCGATGAGCACAGATACGCAGTATTTT
>TRBV5-1|NA|TRBJ2-7|TRBD2
CASSVTSGTYEQYF
TGCGCCAGCAGCGTGACTAGCGGGACGTACGAGCAGTACTTC
>TRBV28|NA|TRBJ1-4|NA
CASSLSGKLFF
TGTGCCAGCAGTTTATCGGGAAAACTGTTTTTT
>TRBV7-3|NA|TRBJ2-1|TRBD2
CASSPSGREDNEQFF
TGTGCCAGCAGTCCCAGCGGGAGGGAGGACAATGAGCAGTTCTTC
>TRBV6-6|NA|TRBJ2-5|NA
CASSINQETQYF
TGTGCCAGCAGCATAAACCAAGAGACCCAGTACTTC
>TRBV11-2|NA|TRBJ2-7|TRBD1
CASSPTHGDRPYEQYF
TGTGCCAGCAGCCCCACCCATGGGGACAGACCCTACGAGCAGTACTTC
>TRBV4-1|NA|TRBJ1-2|NA
CASRKAGGNYGYTF
TGCGCCAGCAGAAAAGCGGGCGGTAACTATGGCTACACCTTC
>TRBV5-4|NA|TRBJ2-2|TRBD2
CASSLQREAGTGELFF
TGTGCCAGCAGCTTGCAGCGGGAGGCCGGGACCGGGGAGCTGTTTTTT
>TRBV11-2|NA|TRBJ1-4|NA
CASSSSREKLFF
TGTGCCAGCAGCTCCAGTAGAGAAAAACTGTTTTTT
>TRBV5-1|few|TRBJ2-2|NA
CASSLLGTGTGELFF
TGCGCCAGCAGCTTGCTAGGGACGGGAACCGGGGAGCTGTTTTTT
>TRBV27|NA|TRBJ2-4|NA
CATSPSSIAKNIQYF
TGTGCCACCTCCCCCAGCTCCATAGCCAAAAACATTCAGTACTTC
>TRBV28|NA|TRBJ1-4|NA
CASSGRATNEKLFF
TGTGCCAGCAGTGGCAGGGCAACTAATGAAAAACTGTTTTTT
>TRBV5-1|NA|TRBJ1-2|TRBD1
CASSYGQGVYGYTF
TGCGCCAGCAGCTACGGACAGGGCGTCTATGGCTACACCTTC
>TRBV27|NA|TRBJ2-5|NA
CASSSGYQVQETQYF
TGTGCCAGCAGTTCAGGCTACCAAGTCCAAGAGACCCAGTACTTC
>TRBV18|NA|TRBJ2-7|NA
CASSPSRTRGAVSSYEQYF
TGTGCCAGCTCACCAAGCCGGACAAGGGGTGCCGTGAGCTCCTACGAGCAGTACTTC
>TRBV7-9|few|TRBJ1-2|NA
CASSHPLNRRNYGYTF
TGTGCCAGCAGCCACCCGCTCAATAGACGTAACTATGGCTACACCTTC
>TRBV18|NA|TRBJ2-7|NA
CASSPPRDPGRSSYEQYF
TGTGCCAGCTCACCACCTAGGGACCCCGGGAGAAGCTCCTACGAGCAGTACTTC
>TRBV21-1|NA|TRBJ1-2|NA
CASPPPPTRPRGSGYGYTF
TGTGCCAGCCCCCCGCCCCCGACACGGCCTAGGGGCTCGGGCTATGGCTACACCTTC
>TRBV6-6|NA|TRBJ2-5|NA
CASRASAAQETQYF
TGTGCCAGCAGAGCTAGCGCGGCCCAAGAGACCCAGTACTTC
>TRBV2|few|TRBJ1-5|NA
CASTLTSNQPQHF
TGTGCCAGCACCCTTACTAGCAATCAGCCCCAGCATTTT